A single sample is the source of the 26 T cell receptor beta chains below, sequenced in a study of tumor and adjacent non-tumor tissue in lung cancer. TCRbeta libraries were built with three rounds of nested PCR, modified from ARM-PCR. TCRdb processed the multiplex PCR reads anew with MiXCR; each CDR3 protein has one entry. The repertoire holds 55,000 to 75,000 distinct CDR3 sequences, with roughly 60% as singletons. This sample's RNA came from whole unsorted tissue. Input material: lung tumor tissue. The receptors here all came from a man aged 50 to 60 with non-small cell lung cancer.

About this clonotype itself: At one end, the junction sequence differs from germline, possibly due to a read error. This chain uses TRBV28 with TRBJ1-5; D possibly corresponds to TRBD1 (6 bases). The CDR3 length is 14 residues. Germline CDR1 and CDR2: MDHEN and SYDVKM. This chain's CDR3 is CASALVQGNQPQHF. The CDR3 nucleotides are TGTGCCAGCGCCTTGGTACAGGGCAATCAGCCCCAGCACTTT.

In this sample, this clonotype turned up many times. The chain recombines TRBV7-9 with TRBJ2-1, with D possibly called TRBD1 or TRBD2 (5 bases each). Trimming took off 8 bases at V and 13 bases at J, with 21 bases between the two ends. The CDR3 loop spans 13 amino acids. CDR1 and CDR2 (germline): SEHNR, FQNEAQ (reference sequence). The CDR3 DNA reads as TGTGCCAGCGGCCGCCGGGACCCTCTAGGTCAGTTCTTC. It yields the protein CASGRRDPLGQFF.

This clonotype showed up many times. This rearrangement joins TRBV13 to TRBJ2-1; D unclear. Looked up from germline, CDR1 is PRHDT and CDR2 is FYEKMQ (reference sequence). CDR3 length: 11 amino acids. Trimming removed 5 bases from V and 13 bases from J, with 12 bases in between. For the CDR3, the DNA is TGTGCCAGCAGCCCCGGCTGGGGACAGTTCTTC. Amino acid sequence: CASSPGWGQFF.

The V and J genes are TRBV7-9 and TRBJ1-5; 9 bases match TRBD1. Trimming took 6 bases from V and 2 from J; bases not matched to a gene: 8. CDR3 length equals 16 residues. Germline V CDR1 and CDR2: SEHNR, FQNEAQ (reference sequence). CDR3 nucleotide sequence: TGTGCCAGCAGTTCAACAGGGGGCACAGGCAATCAGCCCCAGCATTTT. Protein product: CASSSTGGTGNQPQHF.

Remarks on this clonotype: This could be a read error, since a much larger clone is one nucleotide away. The gene calls are TRBV6-9 and TRBJ2-5; no firm D call. Trimming shortened V by 3 bases and J by 1 base, and 15 bases separated the two germline ends. CDR3 length: 16 residues. Germline CDR1 reads MNHGY; CDR2 reads SVAAGI. The CDR3 DNA follows: TGTGCCAGCAGTTACGGCCCCATGTGGGGCCAAGAGACCCAGTACTTC. Translating it yields CASSYGPMWGQETQYF.

As for this clonotype: As the CDR3 is not closed by the conserved phenylalanine or tryptophan, this likely results from a read error. This chain connects TRBV5-8 to TRBJ1-2, with TRBD1 matching over 8 bases. The CDR3 contains 14 residues. Germline-derived CDR1 and CDR2 are SGHTS and YDEGEE. The CDR3 is CAISLNQGADGYTL. In DNA, the CDR3 is TGTGCCATCAGCTTGAACCAGGGGGCGGATGGCTACACCCTC.

This clonotype has a single count. A read error may account for a junction end that differs from germline. CDR3 DNA: TGTGCCTGGGACACAAACTCTGGGGCCAACGTCCTGGCTTTC. Protein: CAWDTNSGANVLAF. V usage is TRBV30 and J usage is TRBJ2-6; the D gene is possibly TRBD1 (5 bases). Germline loops: CDR1 GTSNPN, CDR2 SVGIG (reference sequence). This CDR3 is built from 14 residues.

This clonotype is deemed medium-sized. The rearrangement links TRBV24-1 to TRBJ1-1; D is unclear. Germline loops: CDR1 KGHDR, CDR2 SFDVKD. This CDR3 spans 13 amino acids. V lost 4 bases and J 9 bases, leaving 14 bases between the germline ends. CDR3: CATSDTNKEQAFF. CDR3 DNA: TGTGCCACCAGTGACACCAACAAAGAGCAAGCTTTCTTT.

This clonotype showed up just a few times. The V call is TRBV2, the J call TRBJ1-1; D is unresolved. CDR1 and CDR2 (germline): SNHLY, FYNNEI. Trimming pared 3 bases from V and 7 bases from J, leaving 9 bases between. The length of the CDR3 is 12 residues. The CDR3 DNA follows: TGTGCCAGCAGTGAGCCTCTTCTTGAAGCTTTCTTT. As protein: CASSEPLLEAFF.

Concerning this clonotype itself: Compared with germline, one end of the junction differs, possibly owing to a read error. CDR3 amino acids: CASKVPSSYNGQFF. The CDR3 region has the DNA TGTGCCAGCAAAGTGCCTAGCTCCTACAATGGGCAGTTCTTC. This chain links TRBV2 with TRBJ2-1, with D maybe TRBD2 (5 bases). In germline, CDR1 is SNHLY, CDR2 FYNNEI. This CDR3 spans 14 amino acids.

This clonotype was counted between two and nine times. This clone may be a read error of a much larger clone one base away. The chain couples TRBV29-1 to TRBJ2-5, with D possibly matching TRBD2 (6 bases). The V gene's germline CDR1 is SQVTM and CDR2 ANQGSEA. CDR3 length: 14 amino acids. In DNA form, the CDR3 reads TGCGGCGTTGAACTAGCCCTCTACCAAGAGACCCAGTACTTC. This codes for CGVELALYQETQYF.

The chain carries TRBV18 and TRBJ2-1, with 11 bases matching TRBD2. The CDR3 has 16 amino acids. Germline V gene lookup returns CDR1 KGHSH and CDR2 LQKENI. V lost 5 bases and J lost 7; bases outside the gene matches: 10. CDR3 region: CASSGIAGGPVNEQFF. CDR3 nucleotide sequence: TGTGCCAGCTCAGGAATAGCGGGAGGGCCTGTAAATGAGCAGTTCTTC.

Concerning this clonotype itself: Sequence at one end of the junction differs from germline and may be a read error. V and J are TRBV10-3 and TRBJ2-7, with D perhaps matching TRBD2 (5 bases). CDR3 length equals 15 residues. Germline V gene sequence: CDR1 ENHRY, CDR2 SYGVKD. The CDR3 here is CAIIERVDGEYEQNF. The CDR3 DNA is TGTGCCATCATTGAGAGGGTGGACGGAGAGTACGAGCAGAACTTC.

Turning to this clonotype: This may be a read error: a much more frequent sequence differs by one nucleotide. The genes are TRBV14 and TRBJ2-1; 8 nucleotides match TRBD2. CDR1 is SGHDN and CDR2 is FVKESK in the germline V gene. This CDR3 spans 18 amino acids. The CDR3 protein is CASSDALAGGITYNEKFF. CDR3 DNA: TGTGCCAGCAGCGACGCCCTAGCGGGTGGTATTACCTACAATGAGAAGTTCTTC. The complete variable domain, with remaining parts taken from reference TRBV14 and TRBJ2-1, reads EAGVTQFPSHSVIEKGQTVTLRCDPISGHDNLYWYRRVMGKEIKFLLHFVKESKQDESGMPNNRFLAERTGGTYSTLKVQPAELEDSGVYFCASSDALAGGITYNEKFFGPGTRLTVL.

For this clonotype: One end of the junction varies from germline; a read error may be responsible. The chain is built from TRBV2 and TRBJ2-3; D is tentatively TRBD1 or TRBD2 (6 bases each). The CDR3 length is 13 residues. Germline V gene sequence: CDR1 SNHLY, CDR2 FYNNEI. The DNA of the CDR3 is TGTGCCAGCAACGGGGGCATAACAGATACGCCGTATTTT. Its protein product is CASNGGITDTPYF.

This clonotype turned up a few times. The J gene is TRBJ2-7, the V gene TRBV5-1; D not certain. The CDR3 contains 15 residues. Germline loops: CDR1 SGHRS, CDR2 YFSETQ. Deletions cut 4 bases from V and 0 bases from J, with 14 bases between. The CDR3 DNA follows: TGCGCCAGCAGCCGCGAGCCAGGATCCTCCTACGAGCAGTACTTC. It yields the protein CASSREPGSSYEQYF.

Comments on this clonotype: One junction end does not reproduce the germline sequence, and a read error may be involved. V and J are TRBV5-5 and TRBJ2-7; possible D gene TRBD2, 6 bases. The CDR3 runs 14 residues. Germline CDR1 is SGHKS and CDR2 is YYEKEE (reference sequence). CDR3 nucleotides: TGTGCCAGCAGCTTCCTCAGTGCGTCGGGGGAGCAATACTTC. This sequence encodes CASSFLSASGEQYF. Full variable domain (rest looked up from reference TRBV5-5 and TRBJ2-7): DAGVTQSPTHLIKTRGQQVTLRCSPISGHKSVSWYQQVLGQGPQFIFQYYEKEERGRGNFPDRFSARQFPNYSSELNVNALLLGDSALYLCASSFLSASGEQYFGPGTRLTVT.

The chain couples TRBV7-9 to TRBJ1-3, with TRBD1 matching over 9 bases. CDR3 length: 14 residues. The V and J ends lost 7 bases and 4 bases, in that order; junction bases with no gene match: 5. Germline CDR1 is SEHNR and CDR2 is FQNEAQ (reference sequence). In nucleotides, the CDR3 is TGTGCCAGCAACCGCGGGACAGGGGGAAACACCATATATTTT. This codes for CASNRGTGGNTIYF.

This clonotype was recorded many times. The chain is built from TRBV20-1 and TRBJ2-4; unclear D gene. The CDR3 is made up of 14 amino acids. V was clipped by 5 bases and J by 2 bases, with 13 bases between them. Germline V gives CDR1 DFQATT, CDR2 SNEGSKA (reference sequence). The CDR3 protein is CSADRAVSKNIQYF. The DNA of the CDR3 is TGCAGTGCTGATAGGGCGGTATCCAAAAACATTCAGTACTTC.

As for this clonotype: The conserved phenylalanine or tryptophan is not found at the CDR3 terminus, so this likely reflects a read error. The DNA is left out, because the CDR3 cannot be placed on it with certainty; the CDR3 is given as TCRdb lists it. The genes are TRBV7-9 and TRBJ1-5; the DNA was not used to check the table's D call, TRBD1. The CDR3 is 12 residues long, counting both termini. Germline V gene sequence: CDR1 SEHNR, CDR2 FQNEAQ (reference sequence). This CDR3 is CARSLTGGTSHS.

The chain links TRBV24-1 to TRBJ2-3; D gene unclear. Trimming left V 3 bases short and J 4 bases short, with 19 bases between. The CDR3 length is 17 residues. The germline V gene encodes CDR1 KGHDR and CDR2 SFDVKD. The CDR3 here is CATSDPRHGRSSDTQYF. The CDR3 DNA sequence: TGTGCCACCAGTGATCCCCGACATGGGCGAAGCTCAGATACGCAGTATTTT.

Of note for this clonotype: At one boundary the junction diverges from the germline segment, which might be a read error. This chain links TRBV12-3 or TRBV12-4 with TRBJ1-5; weak D call: TRBD1 (6 bases). CDR3 size: 14 residues. In nucleotides, the CDR3 is TGTACCAGCAGTTTAGGGGGGTTCAATCAGCCCCAGCATTTT. Its translation: CTSSLGGFNQPQHF.

Turning to this clonotype: A read error may explain this, as a much larger clone is one base away. V usage is TRBV6-5 and J usage is TRBJ2-3, with D possibly matching TRBD2 (5 bases). CDR1 is MNHEY, CDR2 SVGAGI, per germline. This CDR3 has 12 residues. The CDR3 DNA reads as TGTGCCGGCAGTTACTCTGGGAGCACGCAGTATTTT. Amino acids: CAGSYSGSTQYF.

Remarks on this clonotype: This likely comes from a read error, as the CDR3 has no conserved phenylalanine or tryptophan at its end. The chain carries TRBV4-1 and TRBJ2-1, with TRBD2 matching 14 bases. Germline-derived CDR1 and CDR2 are MGHRA and YSYEKL. The CDR3 is 16 residues long. CDR3 nucleotides: TGCGCCAGCAGCCCAAGGACTAGCGGGAGGAACAATGTGCAGTTCCTT. Translation gives CASSPRTSGRNNVQFL.

This clonotype was observed at least ten times. The chain carries TRBV6-2 or TRBV6-3 and TRBJ2-1; D gene uncertain. The ends were cut back, 6 bases at V and 7 bases at J, with 10 bases in the middle. Germline V gene lookup returns CDR1 MNHEY and CDR2 SVGEGT. The CDR3 covers 12 residues. Here the CDR3 reads CASSSLGNEQFF. CDR3 in DNA: TGTGCCAGCAGCTCGCTGGGGAATGAGCAGTTCTTC.

CDR3 DNA: TGCAGTGCTACGGGGACAAGCTTGAATGAAAAACTGTTTTTT. It translates to CSATGTSLNEKLFF. The V and J genes are TRBV20-1 and TRBJ1-4, with D perhaps TRBD1 (6 bases). V lost 4 bases, J lost 5 bases, and 14 bases lay in between. Germline-derived CDR1 and CDR2 are DFQATT and SNEGSKA (reference sequence). The CDR3 consists of 14 residues.